This TCR beta chain comes out of a study of T cell repertoires in cytomegalovirus infection. About the study: Use of recently identified HLA-C-restricted and well-studied HLA-B-restricted CMV epitopes was part of the study. Both CMV infection and a matching HLA type were indicated by public TCR beta signatures. Overall study findings and caveats: HLA-C-restricted CMV-specific TCR beta clonotypes prevailed in the ex vivo response.

This clonotype was recorded a few times. The antigen is undetermined. Germline V lookup: CDR1 DFQATT, CDR2 SNEGSKA (reference sequence). This CDR3 has 15 residues. V gave up 5 bases and J gave up 8 bases; unmatched junction bases: 12. TCRdb reprocessed the reads with MiXCR, giving one entry per CDR3 protein. The table records roughly 500,000 distinct CDR3 sequences, 42% of them present only once. This TCR was sampled from a human donor in good health (CMV status not recorded). Some clones in this sample may be carry-over from other donors' samples. The V call is TRBV20-1, the J call TRBJ2-1, with 10 bases that match TRBD2. The specimen was cultured PBMCs, collected from culture after CMV antigen stimulation. The CDR3 spells CSASPSGSDPHEQFF. The CDR3 region has the DNA TGCAGTGCTTCACCTAGCGGGAGTGATCCCCATGAGCAGTTCTTC.